The next 20 T cell receptor beta chains were all read from a single sample in a study of blood T cells in healthy people across ages. Primed by a sample-barcoded 5' primer and a J-beta primer mix, a second PCR proceeded for about 6 to 11 cycles. MiXCR, run by TCRdb on the 5' RACE reads, gives a single entry per CDR3 protein. The sample consists of roughly 900,000 distinct CDR3 sequences, 40% to 60% of them appearing once. The sample taken for sequencing was blood. The receptors stem from a man aged 25-45 years in good health.

The chain links TRBV10-3 to TRBJ2-7; D unresolved. The CDR3 is 13 amino acids. Germline V gene sequence: CDR1 ENHRY, CDR2 SYGVKD. V was shortened by 8 bases and J by 3 bases, with 14 bases between the two germline ends. CDR3: CAIGGGPNYEQYF. The CDR3 coding sequence is TGTGCCATCGGCGGCGGACCGAACTACGAGCAGTACTTC.

J is TRBJ2-4 and V is TRBV4-2; possibly TRBD2 for D (6 bases). The J call may be mistaken, given a closer DNA end match to TRBJ2-5. Germline CDR1 is LGHNA and CDR2 is YNFKEQ. There are 14 residues in the CDR3. CDR3 sequence (DNA): TGTGCCAGCAGCCCACGGCCGGGGGAAGAGACCCAGTACTTC. Its translation: CASSPRPGEETQYF.

The chain couples TRBV20-1 to TRBJ1-4; 9 bases are a match to TRBD1. The CDR3 is 13 residues long. V lost 6 bases, J lost 6 bases, and 5 bases stayed unmatched. Germline lookup yields CDR1 DFQATT and CDR2 SNEGSKA (reference sequence). The CDR3 protein is CSAGTGLDEKLFF. The CDR3 DNA sequence: TGCAGTGCCGGGACAGGGCTGGATGAAAAACTGTTTTTT.

V usage is TRBV20-1 and J usage is TRBJ2-2, with D possibly matching TRBD1 (6 bases). From germline, CDR1 is DFQATT and CDR2 SNEGSKA (reference sequence). V was trimmed by 6 bases and J by 5 bases, leaving 19 bases between them. The CDR3 consists of 15 residues. The CDR3 loop reads CSANIGRGSTGELFF. DNA of the CDR3: TGCAGTGCCAACATCGGCAGGGGAAGTACCGGGGAGCTGTTTTTT.

This clonotype came up a few times. A much larger clone differs from this one at a single base, so this may be a read error. The V gene is TRBV11-2, the J gene TRBJ2-5, with a tentative D call TRBD2 (5 bases). V lost 5 bases, J lost 11 bases, and 18 bases lay in between. The CDR3 is made up of 13 amino acids. Germline V gene data show CDR1 as SGHAT and CDR2 as FQNNGV. CDR3 protein: CASSPGLEHWQYF. CDR3 bases: TGTGCCAGCAGCCCCGGACTGGAACATTGGCAGTACTTC.

This rearrangement joins TRBV24-1 to TRBJ2-5; 7 bases are a match to TRBD1. Germline CDR1 is KGHDR and CDR2 is SFDVKD. The CDR3 totals 13 residues. J lost 11 bases, V lost 4 bases, and 9 bases had no gene match. This chain's CDR3 is CATSERQGEGQYF. In nucleotides, the CDR3 is TGTGCCACCAGTGAGAGACAGGGTGAGGGGCAGTACTTC.

The rearrangement links TRBV5-1 to TRBJ1-6; D remains unclear. The V gene lost 0 bases and the J gene lost 8 bases, with 12 bases spanning the gap. Looked up from germline, CDR1 is SGHRS and CDR2 is YFSETQ. CDR3 length equals 15 residues. The CDR3 sequence: CASSLEVFGDSPLHF. In DNA form, the CDR3 reads TGCGCCAGCAGCTTGGAAGTGTTTGGGGATTCACCCCTCCACTTT.

The chain couples TRBV12-3 or TRBV12-4 to TRBJ2-3; 8 positions match TRBD1. J gave up 4 bases and V 4 bases, and 10 bases lay outside the gene matches. This CDR3 has 16 residues. In nucleotides, the CDR3 is TGTGCCAGCAGTTCTGTTAGCAGGGGGCTCGCAGATACGCAGTATTTT. Translating gives CASSSVSRGLADTQYF.

The chain joins TRBV29-1 to TRBJ2-1, with D perhaps TRBD2 (7 bases). The ends were cut back, 2 bases at V and 9 bases at J, with 14 bases in the middle. Germline CDR1 SQVTM, CDR2 ANQGSEA. The CDR3 has 13 residues. Written as DNA, the CDR3 is TGCAGCGTTGAACGGGGGGAAGGGGGTGAGCAGTTCTTC. This codes for CSVERGEGGEQFF.

The genes are TRBV7-8 and TRBJ1-2; a weak D match, TRBD1 (6 bases). The germline gives CDR1 SGHVS, CDR2 FQNEAQ. The CDR3 is 13 amino acids. V dropped 1 base and J dropped 8 bases, with 11 bases sitting between them. CDR3 sequence reads: CASSLVGGEGYTF. As DNA, the CDR3 is TGTGCCAGCAGCTTAGTGGGGGGCGAAGGCTACACCTTC.

The chain carries TRBV10-3 and TRBJ2-6, with 8 nucleotides matching TRBD1. In germline, CDR1 is ENHRY, CDR2 SYGVKD. CDR3 length: 18 amino acids. Trimming at V came to 4 bases and at J to 0 bases, leaving 8 bases not matched to a gene. In nucleotides, the CDR3 is TGTGCCATCAGTGTGCAGATGGACAGGGTCTCTGGGGCCAACGTCCTGACTTTC. It specifies CAISVQMDRVSGANVLTF.

CDR3 sequence (DNA): TGCAGTGCTAGACCACAGCAAAGCGATGGCTACACCTTC. This codes for CSARPQQSDGYTF. The chain employs TRBV20-1 and TRBJ1-2, with D unclear. CDR1 is DFQATT, CDR2 SNEGSKA, per germline (reference sequence). The CDR3 loop spans 13 amino acids. Trimming pared 2 bases from V and 6 bases from J, leaving 13 bases between.

The chain joins TRBV29-1 to TRBJ1-4; D uncertain. V was clipped by 0 bases and J by 6 bases, with 5 bases between them. CDR1 and CDR2 (germline): SQVTM, ANQGSEA. The CDR3 contains 12 residues. CDR3 in DNA: TGCAGCGTTGAAGATCTTGATGAAAAACTGTTTTTT. Its protein is CSVEDLDEKLFF.

This clonotype was counted ten times or more. The rearrangement joins TRBV20-1 to TRBJ2-1; 8 bases fit TRBD2. The CDR3 runs 13 residues. Trimming at V came to 1 base and at J to 9 bases, leaving 5 bases not matched to a gene. Looked up from germline, CDR1 is DFQATT and CDR2 is SNEGSKA (reference sequence). The CDR3 loop is CSARVTSGIEQFF. As DNA, the CDR3 is TGCAGTGCTAGAGTAACTAGCGGAATTGAGCAGTTCTTC.

On this clonotype itself: A read error may account for a junction end that differs from germline. V is TRBV20-1 and J is TRBJ2-4; 9 bases line up with TRBD2. Germline V gene sequence: CDR1 DFQATT, CDR2 SNEGSKA (reference sequence). The CDR3 has 17 residues. CDR3 bases: TGCAGTGCTGGAGATGACCTTCGGCGGGGGGGTTTAAATGAGCAGTACTTC. Protein sequence: CSAGDDLRRGGLNEQYF.

This rearrangement joins TRBV29-1 to TRBJ1-2, with 7 bases aligning to TRBD1. Germline values: CDR1 SQVTM, CDR2 ANQGSEA. The CDR3 sequence is 13 residues long. Trimming took 4 bases from V and 3 from J; bases not matched to a gene: 5. The CDR3 coding sequence is TGCAGCGTTGGCCCGCAGGGGGACTATGGCTACACCTTC. This translates into CSVGPQGDYGYTF.

V and J are TRBV7-9 and TRBJ1-2; the D is unclear. V was cut by 2 bases and J by 3 bases, with 19 bases left in between. The CDR3 is 17 amino acids. Germline loops: CDR1 SEHNR, CDR2 FQNEAQ (reference sequence). The CDR3 nucleotides are TGTGCCAGCAGCTTAACAGAACGATTGACGGCTGACTATGGCTACACCTTC. It translates to CASSLTERLTADYGYTF.

The gene calls are TRBV6-2 or TRBV6-3 and TRBJ1-5, with TRBD1 matching 12 bases. J was trimmed by 6 bases and V by 5 bases; bases with no gene match: 5. The CDR3 runs 15 residues. Germline CDR1 is MNHEY and CDR2 is SVGEGT. The CDR3 protein is CASSRDRGLSQPQHF. In DNA, the CDR3 is TGTGCCAGCAGTCGGGACAGGGGGCTAAGTCAGCCCCAGCATTTT.

In its sample, this clonotype was seen a few times. V is TRBV7-2 and J is TRBJ1-1, with D uncertain. Trimming took off 4 bases at V and 1 base at J, with 7 bases between the two ends. Germline values: CDR1 SGHTA, CDR2 FQGNSA. The CDR3 has 13 amino acids. CDR3 protein: CASSYQANTEAFF. The CDR3 DNA is TGTGCCAGCAGCTACCAGGCGAACACTGAAGCTTTCTTT.

The chain recombines TRBV12-3 or TRBV12-4 with TRBJ2-3; possibly TRBD2 for D (6 bases). V lost 4 bases to trimming and J lost 0 bases, with 11 bases between them. This CDR3 has 15 residues. This CDR3 is CASSYGDSSTDTQYF. DNA for the CDR3: TGTGCCAGCAGTTACGGGGACTCTAGCACAGATACGCAGTATTTT.